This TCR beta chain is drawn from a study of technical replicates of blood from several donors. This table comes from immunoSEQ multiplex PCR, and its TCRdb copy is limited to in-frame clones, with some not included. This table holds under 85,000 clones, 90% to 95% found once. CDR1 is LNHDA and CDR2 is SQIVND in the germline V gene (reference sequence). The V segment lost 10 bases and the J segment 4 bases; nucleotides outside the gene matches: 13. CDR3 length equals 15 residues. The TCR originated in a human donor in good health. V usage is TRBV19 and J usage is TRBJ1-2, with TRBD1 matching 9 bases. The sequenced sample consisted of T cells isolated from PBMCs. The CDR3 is CATSIPGQGSYGYTF. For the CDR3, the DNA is TGTGCCACCTCTATACCGGGACAGGGTTCCTATGGCTACACCTTC.